Below, 4 T cell receptor beta chains from the same sample are listed, as sequenced in a study of cytomegalovirus exposure and HLA in healthy donors. Profiling relied on immunoSEQ multiplex PCR, and the TCRdb table lists in-frame clones only, not all of them. In the table there are under 400,000 clones, about nine tenths of which are singletons. Sequencing used PBMCs. These receptors all come from a woman younger than 35 in good health and CMV-seronegative.

The table lists this clone with a few counts. The CDR3 sequence is CASSEKGQMNTEAFF. The CDR3, as DNA: TGTGCCAGCAGTGAAAAGGGACAGATGAACACTGAAGCTTTCTTT. The chain employs TRBV2 and TRBJ1-1; TRBD1 agrees at 7 bases. The V segment lost 2 bases and the J segment 0 bases; nucleotides outside the gene matches: 3. The CDR3 has 15 amino acids. Germline CDR1 and CDR2: SNHLY and FYNNEI.

This chain joins TRBV15 and TRBJ1-1, with D possibly matching TRBD1 (5 bases). CDR1 is LNHNV and CDR2 is YYDKDF in the germline V gene (reference sequence). This CDR3 has 15 amino acids. Between the trimmed V and J ends, which lost 5 bases and 5 bases, there was a span of 18 bases. CDR3 protein: CATSPRRVRVTEAFF. Written as DNA, the CDR3 is TGTGCCACCAGCCCCAGGCGCGTCAGGGTGACTGAAGCTTTCTTT. Based on the CDR3 plus reference TRBV15 and TRBJ1-1, the full variable domain is DAMVIQNPRYQVTQFGKPVTLSCSQTLNHNVMYWYQQKSSQAPKLLFHYYDKDFNNEADTPDNFQSRRPNTSFCFLDIRSPGLGDTAMYLCATSPRRVRVTEAFFGQGTRLTVV.

The chain recombines TRBV2 with TRBJ2-3; D unclear. The CDR3 is 15 amino acids. Trimming took off 2 bases at V and 2 bases at J, with 11 bases between the two ends. Germline assignment: CDR1 SNHLY and CDR2 FYNNEI. The CDR3 nucleotides read TGTGCCAGCAGTGAACCAACAACAAACACAGATACGCAGTATTTT. Translation gives CASSEPTTNTDTQYF.

This chain links TRBV4-1 with TRBJ2-5, with 9 bases aligning to TRBD2. Unmatched junction bases numbered 10, after V lost 1 base and J lost 4 bases. The CDR3 has 17 amino acids. Germline-derived CDR1 and CDR2 are MGHRA and YSYEKL. The DNA of the CDR3 is TGCGCCAGCAGCCAAGGTCTAGCGGGACCGTTCCCAGAGACCCAGTACTTC. Translating gives CASSQGLAGPFPETQYF.